This T cell receptor (beta chain) was recorded in a study of blood T cell repertoires in COVID-19. The V gene lost 8 bases and the J gene lost 0 bases, with 14 bases spanning the gap. There are 15 residues in the CDR3. From germline, CDR1 is MNHNY and CDR2 SVGAGI (reference sequence). The data were produced by immunoSEQ multiplex PCR, yet TCRdb's version contains in-frame clones alone and is incomplete. The sample holds around 31,000 clones, around 85% seen once. V gene TRBV6-6 combines with J gene TRBJ1-3; no definite D call. The sequence was obtained from a human donor with active COVID-19. The donor label of this sample is uncertain. What was sequenced was peripheral blood. The CDR3 DNA reads TGTGCCAGCGGTAACGGGGTTCTCTCTGGAAACACCATATATTTT. Protein: CASGNGVLSGNTIYF.